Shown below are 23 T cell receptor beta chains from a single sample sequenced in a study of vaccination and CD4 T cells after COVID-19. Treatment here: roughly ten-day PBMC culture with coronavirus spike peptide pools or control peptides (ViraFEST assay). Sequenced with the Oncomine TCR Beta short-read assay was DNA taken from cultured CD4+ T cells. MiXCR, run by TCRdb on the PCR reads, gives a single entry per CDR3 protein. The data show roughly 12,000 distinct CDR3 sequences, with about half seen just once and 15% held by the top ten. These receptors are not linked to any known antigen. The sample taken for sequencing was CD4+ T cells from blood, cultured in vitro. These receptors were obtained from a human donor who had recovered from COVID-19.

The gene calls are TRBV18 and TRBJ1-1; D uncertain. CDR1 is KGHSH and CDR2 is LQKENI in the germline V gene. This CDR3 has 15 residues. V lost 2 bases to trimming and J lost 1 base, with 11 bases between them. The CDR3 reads CASSPIGEGNTEAFF. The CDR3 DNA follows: TGTGCCAGCTCACCAATTGGGGAGGGGAACACTGAAGCTTTCTTT.

This CDR3 is CASSLAGRSNEQFF. CDR3 DNA sequence: TGTGCCAGCAGCCTGGCTGGCAGGTCCAATGAGCAGTTCTTC. The rearrangement links TRBV7-9 to TRBJ2-1; D remains ambiguous. The CDR3 contains 14 residues. V was cut by 5 bases and J by 6 bases, with 14 bases left in between. Germline values: CDR1 SEHNR, CDR2 FQNEAQ (reference sequence).

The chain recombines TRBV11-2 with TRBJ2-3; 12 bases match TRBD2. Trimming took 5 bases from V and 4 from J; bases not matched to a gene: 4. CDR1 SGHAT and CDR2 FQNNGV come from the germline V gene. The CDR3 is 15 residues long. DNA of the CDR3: TGTGCCAGCAGCAAAGGACTAGCGGGATCAGATACGCAGTATTTT. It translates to CASSKGLAGSDTQYF.

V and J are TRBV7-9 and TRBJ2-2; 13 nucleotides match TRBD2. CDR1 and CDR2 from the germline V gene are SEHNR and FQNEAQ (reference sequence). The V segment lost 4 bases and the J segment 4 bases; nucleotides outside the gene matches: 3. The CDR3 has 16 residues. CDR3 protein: CASSSGLAGVTGELFF. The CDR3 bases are TGTGCCAGCAGCTCCGGACTAGCGGGAGTCACCGGGGAGCTGTTTTTT.

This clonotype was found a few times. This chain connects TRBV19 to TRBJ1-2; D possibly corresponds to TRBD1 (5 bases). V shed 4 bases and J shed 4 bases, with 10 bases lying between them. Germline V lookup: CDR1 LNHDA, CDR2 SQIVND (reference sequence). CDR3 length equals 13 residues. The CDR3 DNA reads TGTGCCAGTAGTACCGACAGCCGCTATGGCTACACCTTC. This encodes CASSTDSRYGYTF.

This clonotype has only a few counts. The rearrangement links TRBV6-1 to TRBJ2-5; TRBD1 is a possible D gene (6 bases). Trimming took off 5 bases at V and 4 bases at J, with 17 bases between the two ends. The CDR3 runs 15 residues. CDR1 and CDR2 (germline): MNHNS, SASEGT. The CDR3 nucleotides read TGTGCCAGCAGTACACCAGGGGCGTGGAGAGAGACCCAGTACTTC. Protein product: CASSTPGAWRETQYF.

DNA of the CDR3: TGTGCCAGCAGCCTGACAGGGAACTATGGCTACACCTTC. Translation gives CASSLTGNYGYTF. V usage is TRBV27 and J usage is TRBJ1-2; TRBD1 agrees at 7 bases. The CDR3 has 13 residues. The trim removed 6 bases at V and 2 bases at J, leaving 3 bases unmatched. CDR1 MNHEY and CDR2 SMNVEV come from the germline V gene (reference sequence).

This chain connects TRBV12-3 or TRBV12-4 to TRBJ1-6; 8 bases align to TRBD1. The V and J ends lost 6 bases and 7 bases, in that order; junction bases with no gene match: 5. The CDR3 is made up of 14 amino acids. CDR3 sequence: CASRRQGRNSPLHF. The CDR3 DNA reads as TGTGCCAGCAGGCGACAGGGGAGAAATTCACCCCTCCACTTT.

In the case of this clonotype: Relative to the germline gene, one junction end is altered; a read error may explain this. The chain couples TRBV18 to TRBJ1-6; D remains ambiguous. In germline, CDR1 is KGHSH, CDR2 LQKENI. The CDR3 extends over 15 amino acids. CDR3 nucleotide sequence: TGTGCCAGTTCACCACCACCCGGGAGGAATTCACCCCTCCACTTT. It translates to CASSPPPGRNSPLHF.

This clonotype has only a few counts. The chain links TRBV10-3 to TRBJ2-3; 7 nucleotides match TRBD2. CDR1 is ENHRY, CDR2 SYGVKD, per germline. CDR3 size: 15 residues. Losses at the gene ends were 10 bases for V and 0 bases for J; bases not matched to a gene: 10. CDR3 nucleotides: TGTGCCAGCGGACCCTCTAGCGGCAGCACAGATACGCAGTATTTT. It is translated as CASGPSSGSTDTQYF.

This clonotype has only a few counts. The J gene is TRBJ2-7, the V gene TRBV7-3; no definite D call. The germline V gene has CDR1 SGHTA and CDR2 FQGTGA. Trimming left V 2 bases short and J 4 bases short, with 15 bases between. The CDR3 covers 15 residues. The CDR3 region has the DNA TGTGCCAGCAGCTTATATGGGGTCGTCGGATACGAGCAGTACTTC. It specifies CASSLYGVVGYEQYF.

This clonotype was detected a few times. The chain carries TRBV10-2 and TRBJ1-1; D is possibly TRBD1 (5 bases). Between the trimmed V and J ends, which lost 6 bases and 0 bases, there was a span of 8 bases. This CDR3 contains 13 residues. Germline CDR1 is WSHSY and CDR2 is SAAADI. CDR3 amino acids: CASRGLLNTEAFF. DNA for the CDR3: TGCGCCAGCAGGGGACTTCTGAACACTGAAGCTTTCTTT.

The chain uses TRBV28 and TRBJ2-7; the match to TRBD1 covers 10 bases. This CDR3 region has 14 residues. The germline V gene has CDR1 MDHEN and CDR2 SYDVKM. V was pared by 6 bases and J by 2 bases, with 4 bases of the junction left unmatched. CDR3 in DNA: TGTGCCAGCAGCAGACAGGGGGCTACCTACGAGCAGTACTTC. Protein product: CASSRQGATYEQYF.

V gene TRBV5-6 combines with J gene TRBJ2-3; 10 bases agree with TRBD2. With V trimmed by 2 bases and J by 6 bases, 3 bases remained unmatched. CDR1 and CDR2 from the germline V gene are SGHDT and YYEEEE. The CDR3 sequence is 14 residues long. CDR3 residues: CASSFSSGGDTQYF. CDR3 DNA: TGTGCCAGCAGCTTCTCTAGCGGGGGTGATACGCAGTATTTT.

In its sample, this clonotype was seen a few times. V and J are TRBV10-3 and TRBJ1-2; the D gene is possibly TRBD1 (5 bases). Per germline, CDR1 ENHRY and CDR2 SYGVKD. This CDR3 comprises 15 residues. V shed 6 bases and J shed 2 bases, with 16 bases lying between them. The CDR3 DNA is TGTGCCATCAGGGAGGTACAGGCCGTAAACTATGGCTACACCTTC. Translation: CAIREVQAVNYGYTF.

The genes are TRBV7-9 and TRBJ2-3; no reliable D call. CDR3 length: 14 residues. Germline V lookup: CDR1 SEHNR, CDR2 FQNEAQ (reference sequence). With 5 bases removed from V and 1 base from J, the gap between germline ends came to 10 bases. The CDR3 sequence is CASSVGGGTDTQYF. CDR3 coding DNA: TGTGCCAGCAGCGTGGGCGGAGGCACAGATACGCAGTATTTT.

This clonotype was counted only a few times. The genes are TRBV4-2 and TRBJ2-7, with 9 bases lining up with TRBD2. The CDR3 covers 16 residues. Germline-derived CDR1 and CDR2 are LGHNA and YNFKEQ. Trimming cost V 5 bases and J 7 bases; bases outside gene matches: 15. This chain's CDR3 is CASSGPSGISRGEQYF. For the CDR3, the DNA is TGTGCCAGCAGCGGACCTAGCGGGATAAGTCGGGGAGAGCAGTACTTC.

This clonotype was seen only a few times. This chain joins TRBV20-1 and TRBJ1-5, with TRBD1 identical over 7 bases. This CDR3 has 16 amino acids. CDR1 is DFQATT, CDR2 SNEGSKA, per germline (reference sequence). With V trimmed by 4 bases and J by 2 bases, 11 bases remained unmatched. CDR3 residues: CSAKQMTGWGNQPQHF. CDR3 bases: TGCAGTGCTAAACAGATGACAGGGTGGGGCAATCAGCCCCAGCATTTT.

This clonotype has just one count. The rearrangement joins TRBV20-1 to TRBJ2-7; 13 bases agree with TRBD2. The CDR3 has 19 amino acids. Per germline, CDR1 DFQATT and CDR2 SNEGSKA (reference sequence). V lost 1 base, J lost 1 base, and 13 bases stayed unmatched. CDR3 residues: CSARVRTSGSAGWSYEQYF. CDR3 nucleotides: TGCAGTGCTAGAGTAAGGACTAGCGGGAGCGCTGGGTGGTCCTACGAGCAGTACTTC.

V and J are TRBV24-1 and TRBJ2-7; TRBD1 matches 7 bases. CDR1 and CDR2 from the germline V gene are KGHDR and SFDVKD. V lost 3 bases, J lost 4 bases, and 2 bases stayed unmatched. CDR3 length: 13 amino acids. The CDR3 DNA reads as TGTGCCACCAGTGATCAACAGGGGTACGAGCAGTACTTC. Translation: CATSDQQGYEQYF.

CDR3 amino acids: CSASGLAEETQYF. CDR3 nucleotide sequence: TGCAGTGCTAGCGGACTAGCGGAAGAGACCCAGTACTTC. The V call is TRBV20-1, the J call TRBJ2-5, with 10 nucleotides matching TRBD2. The CDR3 covers 13 residues. V lost 3 bases and J lost 3; bases outside the gene matches: 1. Per the germline V gene, CDR1 is DFQATT and CDR2 is SNEGSKA (reference sequence).

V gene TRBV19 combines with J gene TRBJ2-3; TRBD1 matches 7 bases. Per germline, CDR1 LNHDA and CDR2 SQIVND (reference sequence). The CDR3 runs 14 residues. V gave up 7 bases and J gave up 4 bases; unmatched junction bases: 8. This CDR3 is CASNRQGVADTQYF. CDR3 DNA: TGTGCCAGTAATCGGCAGGGGGTGGCAGATACGCAGTATTTT.

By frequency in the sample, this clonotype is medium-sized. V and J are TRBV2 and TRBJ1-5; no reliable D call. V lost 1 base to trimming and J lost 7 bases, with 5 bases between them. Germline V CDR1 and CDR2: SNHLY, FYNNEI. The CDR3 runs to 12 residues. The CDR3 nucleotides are TGTGCCAGCAGTGAAGAATCCCAGCCCCAGCATTTT. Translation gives CASSEESQPQHF. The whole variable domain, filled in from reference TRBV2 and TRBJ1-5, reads EPEVTQTPSHQVTQMGQEVILRCVPISNHLYFYWYRQILGQKVEFLVSFYNNEISEKSEIFDDQFSVERPDGSNFTLKIRSTKLEDSAMYFCASSEESQPQHFGDGTRLSIL.